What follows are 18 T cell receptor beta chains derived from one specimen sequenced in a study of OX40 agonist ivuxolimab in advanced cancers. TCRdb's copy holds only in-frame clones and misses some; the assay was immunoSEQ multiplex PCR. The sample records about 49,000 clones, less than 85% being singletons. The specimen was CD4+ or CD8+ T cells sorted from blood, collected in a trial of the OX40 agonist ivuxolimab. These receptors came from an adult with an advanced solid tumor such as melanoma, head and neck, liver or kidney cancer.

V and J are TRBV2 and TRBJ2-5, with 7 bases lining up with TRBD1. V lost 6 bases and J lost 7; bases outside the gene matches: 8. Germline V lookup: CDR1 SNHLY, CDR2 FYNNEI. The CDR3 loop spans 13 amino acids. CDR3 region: CASRRDRDGTQYF. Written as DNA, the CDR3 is TGTGCCAGCAGGAGAGACAGGGACGGGACCCAGTACTTC.

As DNA, the CDR3 is TGTGCCAGCAGCTTACGGCGGTTGGGCCCAGATACGCAGTATTTT. Translated, it gives CASSLRRLGPDTQYF. The chain combines TRBV7-9 with TRBJ2-3; D gene unclear. Deletions cut 2 bases from V and 4 bases from J, with 13 bases between. Germline CDR1 is SEHNR and CDR2 is FQNEAQ (reference sequence). The CDR3 spans 15 residues.

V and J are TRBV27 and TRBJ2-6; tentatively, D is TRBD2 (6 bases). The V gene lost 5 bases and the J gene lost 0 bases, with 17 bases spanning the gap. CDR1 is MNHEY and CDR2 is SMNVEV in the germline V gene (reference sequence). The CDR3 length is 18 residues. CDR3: CASSPWEEFLSGANVLTF. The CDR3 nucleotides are TGTGCCAGCAGTCCCTGGGAGGAATTTCTCTCTGGGGCCAACGTCCTGACTTTC.

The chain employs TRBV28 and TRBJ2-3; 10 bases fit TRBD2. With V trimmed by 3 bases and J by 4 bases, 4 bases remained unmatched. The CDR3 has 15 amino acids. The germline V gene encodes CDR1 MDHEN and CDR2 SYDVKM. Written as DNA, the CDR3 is TGTGCCAGCAGTTTTGGGAGCGGGAGGGCAGATACGCAGTATTTT. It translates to CASSFGSGRADTQYF.

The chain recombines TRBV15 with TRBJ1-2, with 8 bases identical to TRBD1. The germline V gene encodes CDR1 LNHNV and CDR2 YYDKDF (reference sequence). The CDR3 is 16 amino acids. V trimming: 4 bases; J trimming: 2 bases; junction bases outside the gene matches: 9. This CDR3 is CATSKHTGGTNYGYTF. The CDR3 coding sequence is TGTGCCACCAGCAAACACACAGGGGGAACGAACTATGGCTACACCTTC.

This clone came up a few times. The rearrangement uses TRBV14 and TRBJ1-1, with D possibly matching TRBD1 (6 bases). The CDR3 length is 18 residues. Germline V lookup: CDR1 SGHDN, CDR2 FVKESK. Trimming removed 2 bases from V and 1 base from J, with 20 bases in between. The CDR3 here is CASSQLPWRDTQNTEAFF. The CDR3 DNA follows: TGTGCCAGCAGCCAACTCCCCTGGCGGGACACACAGAACACTGAAGCTTTCTTT.

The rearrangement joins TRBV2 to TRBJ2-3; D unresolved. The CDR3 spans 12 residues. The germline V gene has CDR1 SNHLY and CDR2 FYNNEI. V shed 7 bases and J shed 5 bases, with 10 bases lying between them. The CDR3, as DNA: TGTGCCAGCACCCTTATCAGAGATACGCAGTATTTT. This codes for CASTLIRDTQYF.

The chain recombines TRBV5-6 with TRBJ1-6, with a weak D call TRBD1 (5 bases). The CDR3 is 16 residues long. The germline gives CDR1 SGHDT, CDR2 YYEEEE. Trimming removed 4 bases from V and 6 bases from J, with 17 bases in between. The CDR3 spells CASSGGFGRPNSPLHF. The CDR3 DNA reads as TGTGCCAGCAGCGGGGGTTTTGGGAGACCTAATTCACCCCTCCACTTT.

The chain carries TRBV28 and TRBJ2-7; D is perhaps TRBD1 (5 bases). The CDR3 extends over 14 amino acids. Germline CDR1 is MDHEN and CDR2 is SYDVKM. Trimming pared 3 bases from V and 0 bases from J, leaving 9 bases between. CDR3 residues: CASSFWGRSYEQYF. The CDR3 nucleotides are TGTGCCAGCAGTTTTTGGGGCCGCTCCTACGAGCAGTACTTC.

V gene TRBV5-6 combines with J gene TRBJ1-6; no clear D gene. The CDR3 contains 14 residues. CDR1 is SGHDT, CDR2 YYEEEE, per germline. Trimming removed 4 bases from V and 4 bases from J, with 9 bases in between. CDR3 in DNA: TGTGCCAGCAGCATCCAGAGTTATAATTCACCCCTCCACTTT. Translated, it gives CASSIQSYNSPLHF. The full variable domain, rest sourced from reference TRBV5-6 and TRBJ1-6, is DAGVTQSPTHLIKTRGQQVTLRCSPKSGHDTVSWYQQALGQGPQFIFQYYEEEERQRGNFPDRFSGHQFPNYSSELNVNALLLGDSALYLCASSIQSYNSPLHFGNGTRLTVT.

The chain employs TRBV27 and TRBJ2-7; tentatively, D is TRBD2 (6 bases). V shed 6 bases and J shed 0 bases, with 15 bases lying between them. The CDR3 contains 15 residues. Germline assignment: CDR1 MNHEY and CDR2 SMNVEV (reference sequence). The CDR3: CASRLGGLSSYEQYF. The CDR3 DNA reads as TGTGCCAGCAGACTGGGGGGACTGAGCTCCTACGAGCAGTACTTC.

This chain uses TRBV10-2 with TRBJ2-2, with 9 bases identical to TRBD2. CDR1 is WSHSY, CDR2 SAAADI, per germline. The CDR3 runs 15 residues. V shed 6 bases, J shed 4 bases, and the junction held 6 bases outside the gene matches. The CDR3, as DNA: TGCGCCAGCAGGGATAGCGGGAGTGGCACCGGGGAGCTGTTTTTT. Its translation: CASRDSGSGTGELFF.

CDR3 DNA: TGTGCCAGCAGCTCTCTCGGAGGAGGGGGAAAACAAGAGACCCAGTACTTC. Translation gives CASSSLGGGGKQETQYF. The chain is built from TRBV5-6 and TRBJ2-5; D is tentatively TRBD1 or TRBD2 (6 bases each). The V gene lost 3 bases and the J gene lost 2 bases, with 20 bases spanning the gap. CDR3 length: 17 residues. CDR1 and CDR2 (germline): SGHDT, YYEEEE.

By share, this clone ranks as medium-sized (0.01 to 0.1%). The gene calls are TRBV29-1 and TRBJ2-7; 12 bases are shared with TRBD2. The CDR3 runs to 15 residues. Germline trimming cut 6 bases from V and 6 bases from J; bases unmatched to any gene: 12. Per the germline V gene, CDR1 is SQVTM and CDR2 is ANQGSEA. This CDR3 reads CSVAETSGSPSEQYF. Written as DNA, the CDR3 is TGCAGCGTCGCCGAGACTAGCGGGAGTCCCTCCGAGCAGTACTTC.

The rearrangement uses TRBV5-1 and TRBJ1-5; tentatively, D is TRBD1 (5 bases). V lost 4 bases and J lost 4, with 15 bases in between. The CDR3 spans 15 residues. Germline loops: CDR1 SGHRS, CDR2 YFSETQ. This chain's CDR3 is CASSTGPRGNQPQHF. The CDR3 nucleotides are TGCGCCAGCAGCACCGGGCCGAGGGGTAATCAGCCCCAGCATTTT.

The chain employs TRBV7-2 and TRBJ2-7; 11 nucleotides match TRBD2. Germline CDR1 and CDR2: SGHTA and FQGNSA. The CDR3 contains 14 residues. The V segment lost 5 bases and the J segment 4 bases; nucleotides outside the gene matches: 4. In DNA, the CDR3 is TGTGCCAGCAGCGAAGCTAGCGGGAGGTACGAGCAGTACTTC. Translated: CASSEASGRYEQYF.

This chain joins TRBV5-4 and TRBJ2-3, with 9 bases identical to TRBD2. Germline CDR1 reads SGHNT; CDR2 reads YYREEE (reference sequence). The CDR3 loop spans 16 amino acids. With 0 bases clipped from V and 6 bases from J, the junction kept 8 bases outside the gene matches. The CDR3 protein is CASSLALAGVVDTQYF. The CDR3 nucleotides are TGTGCCAGCAGCTTGGCACTAGCGGGCGTCGTTGATACGCAGTATTTT.

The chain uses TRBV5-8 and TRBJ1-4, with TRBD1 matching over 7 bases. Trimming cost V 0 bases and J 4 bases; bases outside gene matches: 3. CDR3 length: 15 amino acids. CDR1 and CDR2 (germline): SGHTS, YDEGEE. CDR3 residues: CASSLVGQHNEKLFF. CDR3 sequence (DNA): TGTGCCAGCAGCTTGGTGGGACAGCATAATGAAAAACTGTTTTTT. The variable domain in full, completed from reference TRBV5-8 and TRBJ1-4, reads EAGVTQSPTHLIKTRGQQATLRCSPISGHTSVYWYQQALGLGLQFLLWYDEGEERNRGNFPPRFSGRQFPNYSSELNVNALELEDSALYLCASSLVGQHNEKLFFGSGTQLSVL.